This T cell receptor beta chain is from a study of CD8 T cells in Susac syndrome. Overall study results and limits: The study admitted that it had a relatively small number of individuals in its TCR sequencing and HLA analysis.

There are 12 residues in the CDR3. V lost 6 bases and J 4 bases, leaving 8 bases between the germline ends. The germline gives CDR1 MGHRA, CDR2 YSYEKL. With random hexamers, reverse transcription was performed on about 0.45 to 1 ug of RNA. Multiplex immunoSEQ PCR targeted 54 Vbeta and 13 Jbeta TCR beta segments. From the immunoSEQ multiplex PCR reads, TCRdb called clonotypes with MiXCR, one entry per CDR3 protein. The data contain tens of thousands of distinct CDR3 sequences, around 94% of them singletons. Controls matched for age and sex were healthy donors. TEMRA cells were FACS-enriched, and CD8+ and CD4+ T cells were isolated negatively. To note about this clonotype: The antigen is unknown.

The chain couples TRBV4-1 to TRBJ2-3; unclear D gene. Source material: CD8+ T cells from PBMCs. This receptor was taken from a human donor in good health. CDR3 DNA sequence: TGCGCCAGCAGAAGCACATCAGATACGCAGTATTTT. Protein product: CASRSTSDTQYF.